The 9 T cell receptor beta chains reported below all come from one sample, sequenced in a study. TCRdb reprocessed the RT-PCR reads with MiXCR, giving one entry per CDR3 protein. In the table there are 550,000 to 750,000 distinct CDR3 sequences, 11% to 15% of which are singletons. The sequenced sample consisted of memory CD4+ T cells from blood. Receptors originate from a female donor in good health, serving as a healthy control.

The DNA for the CDR3 is TGTGCCAGCAGCTTAGTGAGGGGGACCACAGATACGCAGTATTTT. Residues: CASSLVRGTTDTQYF. This chain connects TRBV7-9 to TRBJ2-3; a possible D gene is TRBD1 (6 bases). Per germline, CDR1 SEHNR and CDR2 FQNEAQ (reference sequence). V gave up 1 base and J gave up 2 bases, with 10 bases separating them. There are 15 residues in the CDR3.

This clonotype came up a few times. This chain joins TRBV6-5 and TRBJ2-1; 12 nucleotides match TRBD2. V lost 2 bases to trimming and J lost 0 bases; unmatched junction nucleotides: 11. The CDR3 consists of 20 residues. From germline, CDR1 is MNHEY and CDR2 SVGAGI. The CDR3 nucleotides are TGTGCCAGCAGTTACGCCGGACCGGGACTAGCGGGTCGCTCCTACAATGAGCAGTTCTTC. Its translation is CASSYAGPGLAGRSYNEQFF.

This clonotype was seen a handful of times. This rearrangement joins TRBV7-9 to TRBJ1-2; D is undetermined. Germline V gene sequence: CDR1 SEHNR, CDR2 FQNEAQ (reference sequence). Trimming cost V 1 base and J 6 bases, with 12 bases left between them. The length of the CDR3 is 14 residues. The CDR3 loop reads CASSLGTAGDGYTF. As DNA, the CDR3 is TGTGCCAGCAGCTTAGGTACGGCCGGAGATGGCTACACCTTC.

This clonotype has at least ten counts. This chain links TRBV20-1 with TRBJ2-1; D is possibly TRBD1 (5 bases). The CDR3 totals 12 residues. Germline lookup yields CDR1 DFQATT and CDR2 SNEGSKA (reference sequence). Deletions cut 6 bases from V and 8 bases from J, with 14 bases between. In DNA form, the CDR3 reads TGCAGTGCGAGTTCCAGGGTGGATGAGCAGTTCTTC. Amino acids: CSASSRVDEQFF.

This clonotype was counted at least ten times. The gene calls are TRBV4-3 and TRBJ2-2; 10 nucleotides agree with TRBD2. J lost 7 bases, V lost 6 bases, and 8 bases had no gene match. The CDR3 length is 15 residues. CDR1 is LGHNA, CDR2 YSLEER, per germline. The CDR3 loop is CASRGLARAGGELFF. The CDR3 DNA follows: TGCGCCAGCAGGGGACTAGCGCGGGCCGGCGGGGAGCTGTTTTTT.

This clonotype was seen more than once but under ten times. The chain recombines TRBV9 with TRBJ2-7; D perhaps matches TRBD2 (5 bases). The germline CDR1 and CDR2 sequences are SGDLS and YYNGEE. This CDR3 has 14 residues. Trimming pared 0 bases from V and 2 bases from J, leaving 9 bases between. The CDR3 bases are TGTGCCAGCAGCGTAGACCCCGGGGCCTACGAGCAGTACTTC. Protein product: CASSVDPGAYEQYF.

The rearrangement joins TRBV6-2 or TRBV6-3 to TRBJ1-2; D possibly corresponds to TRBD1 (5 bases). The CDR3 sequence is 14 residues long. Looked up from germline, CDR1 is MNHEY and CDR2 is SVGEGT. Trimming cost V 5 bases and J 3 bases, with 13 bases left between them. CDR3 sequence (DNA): TGTGCCAGCAGTCCAAATGACAGATACTATGGCTACACCTTC. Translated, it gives CASSPNDRYYGYTF.

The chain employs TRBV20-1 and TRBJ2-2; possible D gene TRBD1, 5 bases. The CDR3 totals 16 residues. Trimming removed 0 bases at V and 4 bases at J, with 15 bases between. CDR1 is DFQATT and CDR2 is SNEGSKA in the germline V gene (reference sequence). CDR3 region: CSARESRRQSTGELFF. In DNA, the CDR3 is TGCAGTGCTAGAGAATCACGACGACAGAGCACCGGGGAGCTGTTTTTT.

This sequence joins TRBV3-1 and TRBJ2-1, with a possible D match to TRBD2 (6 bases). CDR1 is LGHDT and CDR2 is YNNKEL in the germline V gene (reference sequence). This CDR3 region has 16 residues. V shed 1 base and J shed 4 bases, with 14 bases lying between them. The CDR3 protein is CASSQGIGGGYNEQFF. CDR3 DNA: TGTGCCAGCAGCCAAGGGATCGGGGGAGGATACAATGAGCAGTTCTTC.